The clone carrying this T cell receptor (beta chain) has a handful of counts. What it binds is unknown. This record comes from a study of cytomegalovirus exposure and HLA in healthy donors. Study results and caveats: Researchers reported from a later analysis that most CMV-associated TCR beta chains appeared HLA-restricted. Generally TCR sequences proved uncommon, though certain public TCRs appeared in numerous donors. A few of the chains that were CMV-associated were confirmed in vitro to be specific for CMV antigens.

With 60 Vbeta and 13 Jbeta primers, the PCR was carried out. Some clones are missing from TCRdb's copy, which holds only in-frame ones; the method was immunoSEQ multiplex PCR. Here the sample spans roughly 220,000 clones, 70% to 85% being singletons. The CDR3 consists of 15 residues. Germline V gene lookup returns CDR1 MNHNY and CDR2 SVGAGI (reference sequence). Unmatched junction bases numbered 3, after V lost 0 bases and J lost 5 bases. Sequenced input: PBMCs. The rearrangement joins TRBV6-6 to TRBJ2-5; 10 bases line up with TRBD2. The clonotype was recovered from a man aged 50 to 60 in good health and CMV-seronegative. CDR3 amino acids: CASSYSTSGFETQYF. CDR3 nucleotides: TGTGCCAGCAGTTACTCGACTAGCGGGTTCGAGACCCAGTACTTC.